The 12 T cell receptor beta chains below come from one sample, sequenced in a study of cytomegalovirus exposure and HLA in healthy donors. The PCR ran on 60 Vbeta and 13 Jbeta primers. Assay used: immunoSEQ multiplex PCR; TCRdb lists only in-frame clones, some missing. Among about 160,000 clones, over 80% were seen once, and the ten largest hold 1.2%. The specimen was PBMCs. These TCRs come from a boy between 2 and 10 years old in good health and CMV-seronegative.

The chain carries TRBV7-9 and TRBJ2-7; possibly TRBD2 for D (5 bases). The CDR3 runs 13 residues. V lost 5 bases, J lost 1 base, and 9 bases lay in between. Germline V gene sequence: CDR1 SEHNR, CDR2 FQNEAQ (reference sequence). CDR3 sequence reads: CASSVGISYEQYF. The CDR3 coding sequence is TGTGCCAGCAGCGTCGGGATATCCTACGAGCAGTACTTC.

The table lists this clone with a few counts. The CDR3 loop is CASSVTEMNTEAFF. In DNA, the CDR3 is TGTGCCAGCAGCGTGACAGAGATGAACACTGAAGCTTTCTTT. The chain uses TRBV9 and TRBJ1-1; possible D gene TRBD1, 5 bases. CDR1 and CDR2 from the germline V gene are SGDLS and YYNGEE. Trimming stripped 2 bases from V and 0 bases from J, with 8 bases between. The length of the CDR3 is 14 residues.

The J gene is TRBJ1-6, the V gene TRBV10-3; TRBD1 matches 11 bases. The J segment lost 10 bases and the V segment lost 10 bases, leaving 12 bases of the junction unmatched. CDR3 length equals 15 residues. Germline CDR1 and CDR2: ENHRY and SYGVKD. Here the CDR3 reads CATQNTDRGLSPLHF. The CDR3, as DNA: TGTGCCACCCAGAATACGGACAGGGGGCTATCACCCCTCCACTTT.

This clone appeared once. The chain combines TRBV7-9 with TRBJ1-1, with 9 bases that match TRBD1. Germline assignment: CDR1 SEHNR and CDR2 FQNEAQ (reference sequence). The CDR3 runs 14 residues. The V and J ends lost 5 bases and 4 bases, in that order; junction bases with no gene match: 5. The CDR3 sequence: CASSEPGQGTEAFF. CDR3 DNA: TGTGCCAGCAGCGAACCGGGACAGGGCACTGAAGCTTTCTTT.

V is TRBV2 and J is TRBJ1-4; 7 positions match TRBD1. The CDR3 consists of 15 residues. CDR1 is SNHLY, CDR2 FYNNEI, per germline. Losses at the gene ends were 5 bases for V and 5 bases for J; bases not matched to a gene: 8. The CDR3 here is CASSSRQGRNEKLFF. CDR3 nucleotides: TGTGCCAGCAGTAGTCGACAGGGTAGGAATGAAAAACTGTTTTTT.

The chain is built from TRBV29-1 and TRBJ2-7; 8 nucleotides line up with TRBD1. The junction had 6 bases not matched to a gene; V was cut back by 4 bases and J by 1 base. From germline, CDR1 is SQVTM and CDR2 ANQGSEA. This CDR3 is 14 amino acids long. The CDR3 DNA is TGCAGCGTTGGCCCGCGACAGGGGTCCTACGAGCAGTACTTC. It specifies CSVGPRQGSYEQYF.

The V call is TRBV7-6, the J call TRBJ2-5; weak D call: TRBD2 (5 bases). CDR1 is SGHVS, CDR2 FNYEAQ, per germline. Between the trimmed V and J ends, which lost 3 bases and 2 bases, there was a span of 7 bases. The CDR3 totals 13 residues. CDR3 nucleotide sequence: TGTGCCAGCAGCTTTAGAGGGCAAGAGACCCAGTACTTC. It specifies CASSFRGQETQYF.

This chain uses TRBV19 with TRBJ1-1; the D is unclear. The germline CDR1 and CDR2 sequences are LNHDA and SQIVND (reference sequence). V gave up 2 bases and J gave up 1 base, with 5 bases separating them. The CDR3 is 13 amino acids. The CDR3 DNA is TGTGCCAGTAGTATATCAGGGAACACTGAAGCTTTCTTT. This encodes CASSISGNTEAFF.

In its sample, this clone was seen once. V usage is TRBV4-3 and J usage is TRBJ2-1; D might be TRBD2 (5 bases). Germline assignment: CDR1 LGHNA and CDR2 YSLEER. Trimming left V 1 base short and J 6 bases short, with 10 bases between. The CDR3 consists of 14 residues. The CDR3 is CASSQVSGSNEQFF. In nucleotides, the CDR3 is TGCGCCAGCAGCCAAGTTTCGGGGTCCAATGAGCAGTTCTTC.

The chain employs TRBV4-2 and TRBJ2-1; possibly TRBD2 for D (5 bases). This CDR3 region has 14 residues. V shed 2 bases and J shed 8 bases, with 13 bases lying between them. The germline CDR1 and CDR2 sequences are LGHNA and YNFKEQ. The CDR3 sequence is CASSQRTGLYEQFF. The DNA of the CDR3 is TGTGCCAGCAGCCAAAGGACTGGTCTCTATGAGCAGTTCTTC.

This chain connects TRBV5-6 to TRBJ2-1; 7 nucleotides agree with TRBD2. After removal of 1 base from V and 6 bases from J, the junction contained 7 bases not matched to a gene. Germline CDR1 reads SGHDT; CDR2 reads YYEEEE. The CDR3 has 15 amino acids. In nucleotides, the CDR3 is TGTGCCAGCAGCTTGCGCGGGAGAAGTGGCAATGAGCAGTTCTTC. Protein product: CASSLRGRSGNEQFF.

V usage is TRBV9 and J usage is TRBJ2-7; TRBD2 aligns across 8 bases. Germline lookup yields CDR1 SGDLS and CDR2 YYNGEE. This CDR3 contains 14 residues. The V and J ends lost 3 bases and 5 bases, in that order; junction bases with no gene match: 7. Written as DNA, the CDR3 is TGTGCCAGCAGCGCGGGGGGGGGTTTCGACGAGCAGTACTTC. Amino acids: CASSAGGGFDEQYF. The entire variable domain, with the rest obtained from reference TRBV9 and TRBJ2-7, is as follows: DSGVTQTPKHLITATGQRVTLRCSPRSGDLSVYWYQQSLDQGLQFLIQYYNGEERAKGNILERFSAQQFPDLHSELNLSSLELGDSALYFCASSAGGGFDEQYFGPGTRLTVT.